This T cell receptor (beta chain) is from a study of blood T cell repertoires in COVID-19. Across the whole study: Sites in the United States, Italy and Spain provided acute and convalescent COVID-19 samples. Sources were T cells, B-cell-depleted T cells, or PBMCs; the material itself was cDNA or gDNA.

Authors' data handling: Amplification with reference gene primers provided the estimates of nucleated cell counts. The assay was immunoSEQ multiplex PCR, and TCRdb's table has in-frame clones only and misses some. V and J calls and clone size are those listed in that table; D and trimming were worked out from the DNA. The sample lists 150,000 or so clones, 80% to 90% occurring once. Between the trimmed V and J ends, which lost 0 bases and 5 bases, there was a span of 8 bases. In germline, CDR1 is SGHKS, CDR2 YYEKEE (reference sequence). This CDR3 comprises 14 residues. Specimen: peripheral blood. This chain joins TRBV5-5 and TRBJ2-2; no reliable D call. The sequence was obtained from a woman aged 70-85 years with acute or convalescent COVID-19. CDR3 DNA: TGTGCCAGCAGCTTGGTGGTGGAGACCGGGGAGCTGTTTTTT. This codes for CASSLVVETGELFF.